This entry lists 27 T cell receptor beta chains sequenced from one sample in a study of shared clonotypes between healthy human individuals. Repertoires were generated with immunoSEQ multiplex PCR, while TCRdb's copy carries only in-frame clones and drops some. Counted here are 740,000 or so clones, 73% occurring once; the ten biggest clones make up about 1.8%. Input material: memory CD4+ T cells sorted from blood. Subset defined: CD45RA-negative fraction. These receptors were collected from a woman aged 25 to 39 in good health.

This clone has just a few counts. The rearrangement links TRBV5-1 to TRBJ1-5; D gene unclear. Germline assignment: CDR1 SGHRS and CDR2 YFSETQ. CDR3 length: 14 amino acids. V lost 0 bases, J lost 5 bases, and 9 bases lay in between. The CDR3 loop is CASSLAFGDQPQHF. The CDR3 nucleotides are TGCGCCAGCAGCTTGGCTTTCGGGGATCAGCCCCAGCATTTT.

The chain combines TRBV7-2 with TRBJ2-3, with 12 bases fitting TRBD2. Per germline, CDR1 SGHTA and CDR2 FQGNSA. This CDR3 contains 17 residues. Germline trimming cut 5 bases from V and 0 bases from J; bases unmatched to any gene: 6. CDR3 sequence: CASSRGTSGSSTDTQYF. CDR3 DNA: TGTGCCAGCAGCCGAGGGACTAGCGGGTCTAGCACAGATACGCAGTATTTT.

The chain joins TRBV7-9 to TRBJ2-1; D unresolved. The V end lost 3 bases, the J end lost 8 bases, and 8 bases lay between the germline ends. CDR1 and CDR2 (germline): SEHNR, FQNEAQ (reference sequence). The CDR3 contains 12 residues. Here the CDR3 DNA reads TGTGCCAGCAGCTTGTATCCCCATGAGCAGTTCTTC. It is translated as CASSLYPHEQFF.

CDR3 sequence (DNA): TGTGCCAGTAGTCCCACGGAAGATCAGCCCCAGCATTTT. Translating gives CASSPTEDQPQHF. The rearrangement links TRBV19 to TRBJ1-5; D remains unclear. The CDR3 loop spans 13 amino acids. Trimming pared 5 bases from V and 5 bases from J, leaving 10 bases between. Germline CDR1 is LNHDA and CDR2 is SQIVND (reference sequence).

This chain links TRBV4-1 with TRBJ2-1; 7 bases map to TRBD2. The CDR3 extends over 16 amino acids. Germline V lookup: CDR1 MGHRA, CDR2 YSYEKL. V trimming: 1 base; J trimming: 12 bases; junction bases outside the gene matches: 15. The CDR3 DNA reads TGCGCCAGCAGCCAAGTATCGAGCGGGGCAATTAAAGGGCAGTTCTTC. Amino acids: CASSQVSSGAIKGQFF.

The J gene is TRBJ1-5, the V gene TRBV10-3; D gene ambiguous. Germline CDR1 reads ENHRY; CDR2 reads SYGVKD. V was trimmed by 3 bases and J by 3 bases, leaving 9 bases between them. The CDR3 covers 14 residues. CDR3 DNA sequence: TGTGCCATCAGTGATTGGGCAGTCAATCAGCCCCAGCATTTT. Amino acids: CAISDWAVNQPQHF.

This sequence joins TRBV5-1 and TRBJ2-1, with TRBD2 identical over 13 bases. The CDR3 runs to 15 residues. Trimming took 4 bases from V and 6 from J; bases not matched to a gene: 4. Germline CDR1 and CDR2: SGHRS and YFSETQ. The CDR3 loop is CASSEGLAGLNEQFF. CDR3 coding DNA: TGCGCCAGCAGCGAGGGACTAGCGGGACTCAATGAGCAGTTCTTC.

The chain uses TRBV4-2 and TRBJ2-1; 7 nucleotides align to TRBD2. This CDR3 spans 16 amino acids. V shed 3 bases, J shed 4 bases, and the junction held 9 bases outside the gene matches. Looked up from germline, CDR1 is LGHNA and CDR2 is YNFKEQ. CDR3 bases: TGTGCCAGCAGCCAGGGACTACCAAGGAATTACAATGAGCAGTTCTTC. This encodes CASSQGLPRNYNEQFF.

The sample holds a few counts of this clone. The chain has TRBV10-1 and TRBJ1-4, with D maybe TRBD1 (5 bases). V lost 3 bases and J lost 6, with 8 bases in between. CDR3 length: 13 amino acids. Germline V lookup: CDR1 WNHNN, CDR2 SYGVQD (reference sequence). CDR3 nucleotides: TGCGCCAGCAGTGACAGGGCGGATGAAAAACTGTTTTTT. Protein product: CASSDRADEKLFF.

The CDR3 spells CASSPMGTDSNQPQHF. The CDR3 bases are TGTGCCAGCTCACCCATGGGCACAGATAGCAATCAGCCCCAGCATTTT. This rearrangement joins TRBV18 to TRBJ1-5; D gene uncertain. CDR3 length equals 16 residues. From germline, CDR1 is KGHSH and CDR2 LQKENI. With 3 bases removed from V and 0 bases from J, the gap between germline ends came to 12 bases.

There are many counts of this clone. V usage is TRBV5-1 and J usage is TRBJ2-1; perhaps TRBD2 as D (6 bases). The CDR3 has 15 residues. The ends were cut back, 4 bases at V and 0 bases at J, with 11 bases in the middle. CDR1 and CDR2 (germline): SGHRS, YFSETQ. CDR3 DNA: TGCGCCAGCAGCCTTAGCGGAAACTCCTACAATGAGCAGTTCTTC. Translating it yields CASSLSGNSYNEQFF.

V usage is TRBV2 and J usage is TRBJ2-7; TRBD1 or TRBD2 may be the D gene (5 bases each). The V end lost 10 bases, the J end lost 2 bases, and 15 bases lay between the germline ends. The CDR3 spans 13 residues. Germline V gives CDR1 SNHLY, CDR2 FYNNEI. The DNA of the CDR3 is TGTGCCACCTCTGGGGGAGCCACCTACGAGCAGTACTTC. This gives the protein CATSGGATYEQYF.

The chain joins TRBV30 to TRBJ2-7; no clear D. Germline loops: CDR1 GTSNPN, CDR2 SVGIG (reference sequence). The CDR3 runs to 12 residues. Trimming cost V 1 base and J 3 bases, with 7 bases left between them. CDR3 bases: TGTGCCTGGAGTGCGGGTTACTACGAGCAGTACTTC. As protein: CAWSAGYYEQYF.

With regard to this clone: This specimen includes other DNA sequences encoding the same CDR3. J is TRBJ2-7 and V is TRBV5-1; 10 positions match TRBD2. V lost 2 bases to trimming and J lost 3 bases; unmatched junction nucleotides: 2. The germline gives CDR1 SGHRS, CDR2 YFSETQ. The CDR3 has 14 residues. CDR3 sequence (DNA): TGCGCCAGCAGCTTAGCGGGAGGGAGCTACGAGCAGTACTTC. Its translation: CASSLAGGSYEQYF.

The gene calls are TRBV2 and TRBJ2-1, with D possibly TRBD2 on 5 matching bases. CDR3 length equals 14 residues. Germline lookup yields CDR1 SNHLY and CDR2 FYNNEI. The V and J ends lost 8 bases and 2 bases respectively, with 13 bases between them. The CDR3 region has the DNA TGTGCCAGCCGGGGTCTATCCGCCTACAATGAGCAGTTCTTC. Its translation: CASRGLSAYNEQFF.

V gene TRBV30 combines with J gene TRBJ2-7, with 7 positions matching TRBD1. With V trimmed by 7 bases and J by 0 bases, 15 bases remained unmatched. Germline loops: CDR1 GTSNPN, CDR2 SVGIG (reference sequence). This CDR3 is built from 16 residues. The CDR3 nucleotides are TGTGCCTTCACCCCAAGACAGGGCCGGGACTCCTACGAGCAGTACTTC. This encodes CAFTPRQGRDSYEQYF.

The chain couples TRBV2 to TRBJ1-2; D gene unclear. This CDR3 is 12 amino acids long. Per the germline V gene, CDR1 is SNHLY and CDR2 is FYNNEI. V was trimmed by 6 bases and J by 0 bases, leaving 5 bases between them. The CDR3 loop reads CASSTSNYGYTF. The CDR3 region has the DNA TGTGCCAGCAGCACATCTAACTATGGCTACACCTTC. Filled out from reference TRBV2 and TRBJ1-2, the complete variable domain reads EPEVTQTPSHQVTQMGQEVILRCVPISNHLYFYWYRQILGQKVEFLVSFYNNEISEKSEIFDDQFSVERPDGSNFTLKIRSTKLEDSAMYFCASSTSNYGYTFGSGTRLTVV.

This chain uses TRBV7-8 with TRBJ2-3, with 9 nucleotides matching TRBD1. Germline V gene lookup returns CDR1 SGHVS and CDR2 FQNEAQ. There are 16 residues in the CDR3. V dropped 5 bases and J dropped 0; count of bases not matched to a gene: 6. In DNA, the CDR3 is TGTGCCAGCAGCCTACGTGGACAGGGGAGCACAGATACGCAGTATTTT. Its translation is CASSLRGQGSTDTQYF.

The J gene is TRBJ1-2, the V gene TRBV30; 7 bases align to TRBD1. Germline V gene lookup returns CDR1 GTSNPN and CDR2 SVGIG (reference sequence). Trimming at V came to 5 bases and at J to 4 bases, leaving 7 bases not matched to a gene. The CDR3 consists of 13 residues. Here the CDR3 DNA reads TGTGCCTGGGGGGACAGCCTTTCCTATGGCTACACCTTC. This translates into CAWGDSLSYGYTF. Full variable domain (outside the CDR3, taken from reference TRBV30 and TRBJ1-2): SQTIHQWPATLVQPVGSPLSLECTVEGTSNPNLYWYRQAAGRGLQLLFYSVGIGQISSEVPQNLSASRPQDRQFILSSKKLLLSDSGFYLCAWGDSLSYGYTFGSGTRLTVV.

This clone was counted many times. The chain uses TRBV5-1 and TRBJ2-1; the D is unclear. This CDR3 contains 15 residues. Trimming stripped 0 bases from V and 0 bases from J, with 7 bases between. The germline CDR1 and CDR2 sequences are SGHRS and YFSETQ. In DNA form, the CDR3 reads TGCGCCAGCAGCTTGGATGCTATCTCCTACAATGAGCAGTTCTTC. This gives the protein CASSLDAISYNEQFF.

The chain is built from TRBV4-2 and TRBJ1-5, with a weak D call TRBD1 (5 bases). This CDR3 is built from 15 residues. Trimming removed 0 bases from V and 4 bases from J, with 10 bases in between. CDR1 and CDR2 from the germline V gene are LGHNA and YNFKEQ. CDR3 amino acids: CASSQERQGNQPQHF. The CDR3 DNA sequence: TGTGCCAGCAGCCAAGAGCGGCAGGGAAATCAGCCCCAGCATTTT.

Worth noting for this clone: Other DNA sequences in the same sample also yield this CDR3. The chain is built from TRBV5-4 and TRBJ1-3; the D gene is possibly TRBD1 (5 bases). Germline CDR1 is SGHNT and CDR2 is YYREEE (reference sequence). This CDR3 is built from 16 residues. V was pared by 0 bases and J by 0 bases, with 10 bases between. CDR3 residues: CASSLGGGTSGNTIYF. CDR3 DNA sequence: TGTGCCAGCAGCTTGGGTGGGGGAACCTCTGGAAACACCATATATTTT.

The chain couples TRBV10-3 to TRBJ2-1; 14 bases align to TRBD2. V gave up 10 bases and J gave up 8 bases; unmatched junction bases: 7. Looked up from germline, CDR1 is ENHRY and CDR2 is SYGVKD. The CDR3 runs to 14 residues. CDR3 loop: CATLGTSGRDEQFF. The CDR3 nucleotides are TGTGCCACCCTCGGGACTAGCGGGAGAGATGAGCAGTTCTTC.

The V call is TRBV11-2, the J call TRBJ2-3, with 11 nucleotides matching TRBD2. With 0 bases clipped from V and 2 bases from J, the junction kept 4 bases outside the gene matches. CDR1 and CDR2 (germline): SGHAT, FQNNGV. This CDR3 has 17 amino acids. The CDR3 loop is CASSLELAGEITDTQYF. CDR3 coding DNA: TGTGCCAGCAGCTTAGAACTAGCGGGAGAGATCACAGATACGCAGTATTTT.

V usage is TRBV28 and J usage is TRBJ2-5; D is uncertain. The length of the CDR3 is 14 residues. With 1 base removed from V and 1 base from J, the gap between germline ends came to 7 bases. The germline V gene encodes CDR1 MDHEN and CDR2 SYDVKM. CDR3 bases: TGTGCCAGCAGTTTATCCCGGCCCCAAGAGACCCAGTACTTC. Encoded protein: CASSLSRPQETQYF.

This sequence joins TRBV11-2 and TRBJ2-5; D gene unclear. The CDR3 totals 12 residues. V gave up 2 bases and J gave up 4 bases, with 5 bases separating them. Germline assignment: CDR1 SGHAT and CDR2 FQNNGV. CDR3 nucleotides: TGTGCCAGCAGCTTAAATTCAGAGACCCAGTACTTC. Translation gives CASSLNSETQYF.

The chain carries TRBV14 and TRBJ2-5; D remains ambiguous. Germline V gene sequence: CDR1 SGHDN, CDR2 FVKESK. The CDR3 is made up of 15 amino acids. Trimming removed 0 bases from V and 5 bases from J, with 13 bases in between. CDR3: CASSQEIRAFETQYF. DNA for the CDR3: TGTGCCAGCAGCCAAGAGATAAGGGCCTTTGAGACCCAGTACTTC.